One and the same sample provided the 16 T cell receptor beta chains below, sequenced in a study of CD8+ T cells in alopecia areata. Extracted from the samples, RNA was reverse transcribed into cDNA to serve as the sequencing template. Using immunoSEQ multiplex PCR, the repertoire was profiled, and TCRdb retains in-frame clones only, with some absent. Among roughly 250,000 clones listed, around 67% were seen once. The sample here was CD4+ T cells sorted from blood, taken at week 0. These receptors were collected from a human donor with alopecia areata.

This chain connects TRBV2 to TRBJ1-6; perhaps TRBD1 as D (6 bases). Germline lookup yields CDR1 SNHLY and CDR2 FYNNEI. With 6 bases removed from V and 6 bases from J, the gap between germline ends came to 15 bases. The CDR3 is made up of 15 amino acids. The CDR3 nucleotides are TGTGCCAGCAGAGAGGGGGACACAGCTAATTCACCCCTCCACTTT. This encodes CASREGDTANSPLHF.

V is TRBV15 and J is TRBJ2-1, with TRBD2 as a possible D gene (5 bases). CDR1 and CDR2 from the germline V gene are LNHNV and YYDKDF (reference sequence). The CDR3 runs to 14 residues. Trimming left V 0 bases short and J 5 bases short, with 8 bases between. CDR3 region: CATSRDDGDNEQFF. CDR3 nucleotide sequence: TGTGCCACCAGCAGAGATGACGGGGACAATGAGCAGTTCTTC.

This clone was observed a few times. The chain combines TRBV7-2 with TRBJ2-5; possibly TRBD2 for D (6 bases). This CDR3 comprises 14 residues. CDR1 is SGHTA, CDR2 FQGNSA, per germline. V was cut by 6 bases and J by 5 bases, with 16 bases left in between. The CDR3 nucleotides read TGTGCCAGCAGGTTTAGGAGGGGCTCGGAGACCCAGTACTTC. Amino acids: CASRFRRGSETQYF.

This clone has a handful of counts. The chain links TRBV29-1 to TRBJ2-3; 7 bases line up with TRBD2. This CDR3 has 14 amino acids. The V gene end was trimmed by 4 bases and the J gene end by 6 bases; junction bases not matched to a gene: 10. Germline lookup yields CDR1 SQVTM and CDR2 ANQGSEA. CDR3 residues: CSVGVFQGGDTQYF. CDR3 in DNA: TGCAGCGTTGGGGTCTTCCAGGGAGGGGATACGCAGTATTTT.

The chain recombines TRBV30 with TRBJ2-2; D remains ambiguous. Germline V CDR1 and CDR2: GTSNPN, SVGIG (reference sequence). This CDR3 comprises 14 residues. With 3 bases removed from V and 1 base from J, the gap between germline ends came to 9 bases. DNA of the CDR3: TGTGCCTGGAGCACCACAATGAACACCGGGGAGCTGTTTTTT. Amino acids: CAWSTTMNTGELFF.

The CDR3 nucleotides read TGCAGCGTTGAACCCCCAGGTTGGATGAACACTGAAGCTTTCTTT. Protein: CSVEPPGWMNTEAFF. V gene TRBV29-1 combines with J gene TRBJ1-1; D is unresolved. CDR3 length equals 15 residues. CDR1 SQVTM and CDR2 ANQGSEA come from the germline V gene. The V gene lost 2 bases and the J gene lost 0 bases, with 13 bases spanning the gap.

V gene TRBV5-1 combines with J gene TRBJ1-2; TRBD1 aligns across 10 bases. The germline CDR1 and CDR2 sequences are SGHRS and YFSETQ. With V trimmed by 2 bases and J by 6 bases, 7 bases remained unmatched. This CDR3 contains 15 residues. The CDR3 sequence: CASSFSGTGADGYTF. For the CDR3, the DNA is TGCGCCAGCAGCTTTTCCGGGACAGGGGCCGATGGCTACACCTTC.

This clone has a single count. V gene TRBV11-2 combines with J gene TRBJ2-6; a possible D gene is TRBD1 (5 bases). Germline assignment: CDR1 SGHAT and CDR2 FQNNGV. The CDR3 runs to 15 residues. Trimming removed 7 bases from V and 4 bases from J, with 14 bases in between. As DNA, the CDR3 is TGTGCCAGCATCAATAGGGGTTTGGGGGCCAACGTCCTGACTTTC. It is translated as CASINRGLGANVLTF.

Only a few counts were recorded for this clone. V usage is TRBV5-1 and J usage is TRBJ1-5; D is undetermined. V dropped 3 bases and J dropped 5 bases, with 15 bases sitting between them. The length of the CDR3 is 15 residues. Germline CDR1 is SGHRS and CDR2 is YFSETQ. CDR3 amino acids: CASSSSGLSDQPQHF. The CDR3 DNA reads TGCGCCAGCAGCTCCTCAGGCCTCTCGGATCAGCCCCAGCATTTT.

CDR3 region: CASSDTPGGNQPQHF. The CDR3 DNA is TGTGCCAGCAGTGACACCCCTGGGGGAAATCAGCCCCAGCATTTT. The J gene is TRBJ1-5, the V gene TRBV2; tentatively, D is TRBD1 (5 bases). The CDR3 runs 15 residues. V was shortened by 3 bases and J by 4 bases, with 13 bases between the two germline ends. Germline assignment: CDR1 SNHLY and CDR2 FYNNEI.

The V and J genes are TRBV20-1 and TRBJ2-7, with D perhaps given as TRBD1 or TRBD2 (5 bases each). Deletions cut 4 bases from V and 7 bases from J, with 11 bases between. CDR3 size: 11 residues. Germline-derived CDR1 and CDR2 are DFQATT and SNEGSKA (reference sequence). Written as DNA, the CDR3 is TGCAGTGCTATGTATTGGGGGGAGCAGTACTTC. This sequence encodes CSAMYWGEQYF.

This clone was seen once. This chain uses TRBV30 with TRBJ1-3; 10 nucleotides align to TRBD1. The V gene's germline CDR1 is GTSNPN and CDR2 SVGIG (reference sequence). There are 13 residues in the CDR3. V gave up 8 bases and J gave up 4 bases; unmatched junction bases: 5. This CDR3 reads CAQGQGNGNTIYF. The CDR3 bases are TGTGCCCAGGGACAGGGGAACGGAAACACCATATATTTT.

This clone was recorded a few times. The CDR3 is CSASDGNTGELFF. In DNA, the CDR3 is TGCAGCGCCTCCGACGGGAACACCGGGGAGCTGTTTTTT. The chain couples TRBV29-1 to TRBJ2-2; D is uncertain. With 7 bases removed from V and 1 base from J, the gap between germline ends came to 10 bases. The germline gives CDR1 SQVTM, CDR2 ANQGSEA. The CDR3 sequence is 13 residues long.

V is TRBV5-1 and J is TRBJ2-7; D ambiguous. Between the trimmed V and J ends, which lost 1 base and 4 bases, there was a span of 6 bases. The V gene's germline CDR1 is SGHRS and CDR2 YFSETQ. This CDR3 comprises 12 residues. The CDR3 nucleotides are TGCGCCAGCAGCTTGTTGGGATACGAGCAGTACTTC. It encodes CASSLLGYEQYF.

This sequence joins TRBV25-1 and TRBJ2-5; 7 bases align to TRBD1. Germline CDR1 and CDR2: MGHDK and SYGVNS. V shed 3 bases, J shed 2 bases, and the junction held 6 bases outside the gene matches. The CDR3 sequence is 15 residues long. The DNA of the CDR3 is TGTGCCAGCAGTGAGGACAGGAGGCGACAAGAGACCCAGTACTTC. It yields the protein CASSEDRRRQETQYF. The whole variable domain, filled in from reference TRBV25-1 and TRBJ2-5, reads EADIYQTPRYLVIGTGKKITLECSQTMGHDKMYWYQQDPGMELHLIHYSYGVNSTEKGDLSSESTVSRIRTEHFPLTLESARPSHTSQYLCASSEDRRRQETQYFGPGTRLLVL.

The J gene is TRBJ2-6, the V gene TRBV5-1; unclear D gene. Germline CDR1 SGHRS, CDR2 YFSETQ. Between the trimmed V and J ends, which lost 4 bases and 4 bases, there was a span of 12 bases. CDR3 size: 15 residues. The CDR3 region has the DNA TGCGCCAGCAGCCCGGGCCACTCCGGGGCCAACGTCCTGACTTTC. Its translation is CASSPGHSGANVLTF.